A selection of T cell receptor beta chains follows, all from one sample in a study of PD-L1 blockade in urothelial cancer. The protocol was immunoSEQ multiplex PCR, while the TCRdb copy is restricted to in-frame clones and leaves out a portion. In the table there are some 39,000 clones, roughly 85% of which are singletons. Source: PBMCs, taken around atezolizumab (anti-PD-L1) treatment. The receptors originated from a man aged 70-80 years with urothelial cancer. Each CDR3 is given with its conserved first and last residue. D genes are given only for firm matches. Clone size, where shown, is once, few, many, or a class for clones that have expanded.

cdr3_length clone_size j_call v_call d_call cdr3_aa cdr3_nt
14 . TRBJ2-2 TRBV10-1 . CASSAGSNTGELFF TGCGCCAGCAGTGCGGGATCAAACACCGGGGAGCTGTTTTTT
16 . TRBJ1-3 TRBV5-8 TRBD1 CASSRDRASSGNTIYF TGTGCCAGCAGCAGAGACAGGGCCAGCTCTGGAAACACCATATATTTT
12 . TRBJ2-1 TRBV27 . CASSRPDREQFF TGTGCCAGCAGCCGACCCGACAGGGAGCAGTTCTTC
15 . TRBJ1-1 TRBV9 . CASSVRWGGDTEAFF TGTGCCAGCAGCGTAAGGTGGGGGGGGGACACTGAAGCTTTCTTT
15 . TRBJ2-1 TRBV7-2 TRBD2 CASSLDGRGYDEQFF TGTGCCAGCAGCTTAGACGGGAGGGGTTACGATGAGCAGTTCTTC
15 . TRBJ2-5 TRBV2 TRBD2 CASRGTSGYQETQYF TGTGCCAGCAGAGGGACTAGCGGGTACCAAGAGACCCAGTACTTC
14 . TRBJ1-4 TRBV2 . CASRGVRDNEKLFF TGTGCCAGCAGGGGCGTTCGGGATAATGAAAAACTGTTTTTT
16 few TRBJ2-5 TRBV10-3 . CAISESKVAGMETQYF TGTGCCATCAGTGAGTCGAAGGTAGCTGGTATGGAGACCCAGTACTTC
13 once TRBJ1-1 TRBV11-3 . CASSLGGNTEAFF TGTGCCAGCAGCTTGGGGGGGAACACTGAAGCTTTCTTT
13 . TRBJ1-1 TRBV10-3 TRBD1 CASGAGGNTEAFF TGTGCCTCGGGCGCAGGGGGAAACACTGAAGCTTTCTTT
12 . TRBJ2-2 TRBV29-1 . CSQKGATGELFF TGCAGCCAGAAAGGGGCCACCGGGGAGCTGTTTTTT
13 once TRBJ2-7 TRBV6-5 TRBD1 CASRDSSSYEQYF TGTGCCAGCCGGGACAGTAGCTCCTACGAGCAGTACTTC
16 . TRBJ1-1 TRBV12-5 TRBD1 CASGLGQGEVNTEAFF TGTGCTAGTGGTTTGGGCCAGGGGGAAGTGAACACTGAAGCTTTCTTT
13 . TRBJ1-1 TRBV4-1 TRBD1 CASSQLGQGKAFF TGCGCCAGCAGCCAACTTGGACAGGGAAAAGCTTTCTTT
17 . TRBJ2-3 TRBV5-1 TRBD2 CASSLGTSGSGGDTQYF TGCGCCAGCAGCCTGGGGACTAGCGGGAGTGGGGGAGATACGCAGTATTTT
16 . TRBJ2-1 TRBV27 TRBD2 CASSSAGLEGMGEQFF TGTGCCAGCAGTTCCGCCGGACTAGAGGGCATGGGTGAGCAGTTCTTC
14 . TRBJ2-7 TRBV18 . CASSPGPGGKEQYF TGTGCCAGCTCACCGGGGCCAGGGGGGAAGGAGCAGTACTTC
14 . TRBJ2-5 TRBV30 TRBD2 CAWRGLAGGGTQYF TGTGCCTGGAGGGGACTAGCGGGAGGAGGGACCCAGTACTTC
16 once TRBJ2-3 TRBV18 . CASSPSARGRTDTQYF TGTGCCAGCTCACCCTCGGCCAGGGGAAGAACAGATACGCAGTATTTT
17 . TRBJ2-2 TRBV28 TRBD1 CASSSRGQGYSTGELFF TGTGCCAGCAGTTCGCGGGGACAGGGGTATTCCACCGGGGAGCTGTTTTTT
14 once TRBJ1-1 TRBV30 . CAWSVNQGFRGAFF TGTGCCTGGAGCGTGAACCAGGGTTTTCGTGGAGCTTTCTTT
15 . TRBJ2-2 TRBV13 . CASSLGRRGTGELFF TGTGCCAGCAGCTTAGGCCGTCGGGGTACCGGGGAGCTGTTTTTT
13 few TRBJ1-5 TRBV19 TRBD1 CASSGTGNQPQHF TGTGCCAGTAGTGGGACAGGGAATCAGCCCCAGCATTTT
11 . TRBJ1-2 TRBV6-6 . CASSLRDGYTF TGTGCCAGCAGTCTCAGGGATGGCTACACCTTC
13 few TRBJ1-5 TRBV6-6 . CASRGRPVQPQHF TGTGCCAGCCGAGGGAGACCCGTTCAGCCCCAGCATTTT
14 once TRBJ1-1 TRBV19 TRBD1 CASSMRQGQGEAFF TGTGCCAGTAGTATGAGACAGGGACAAGGTGAAGCTTTCTTT
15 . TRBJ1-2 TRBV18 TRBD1 CASSPNQNRGDGYTF TGTGCCAGCTCCCCCAACCAAAACAGGGGCGATGGCTACACCTTC
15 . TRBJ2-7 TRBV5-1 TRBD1 CASSPDRAGPQKQYF TGCGCCAGCAGCCCCGACAGGGCCGGGCCTCAGAAGCAGTACTTC
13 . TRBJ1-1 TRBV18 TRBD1 CASSPGQGAEAFF TGTGCCAGCTCACCGGGACAGGGGGCTGAAGCTTTCTTT
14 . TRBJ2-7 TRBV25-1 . CASSESQGRAEQYF TGTGCCAGCAGTGAAAGCCAGGGGAGAGCGGAGCAGTACTTC
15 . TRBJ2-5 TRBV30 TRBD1 CAWKGQGGSQETQYF TGTGCCTGGAAGGGACAGGGGGGCTCCCAAGAGACCCAGTACTTC
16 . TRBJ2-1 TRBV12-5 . CASGLSGSTLWNEQFF TGTGCTAGTGGTTTAAGCGGGTCTACTCTTTGGAATGAGCAGTTCTTC
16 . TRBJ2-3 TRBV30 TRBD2 CAWSGYSSSGINTQYF TGTGCCTGGAGTGGGTACTCGTCTAGCGGGATCAATACGCAGTATTTT
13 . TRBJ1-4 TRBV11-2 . CASSFSRREKLFF TGTGCCAGCAGCTTCTCACGGCGGGAAAAACTGTTTTTT
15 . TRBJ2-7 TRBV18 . CASSPVTGTSGEQYF TGTGCCAGCTCACCGGTTACCGGGACATCTGGCGAGCAGTACTTC
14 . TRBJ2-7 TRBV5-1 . CASSLGPSGLEQYF TGCGCCAGCAGCTTGGGGCCAAGTGGGCTCGAGCAGTACTTC
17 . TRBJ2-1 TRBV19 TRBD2 CASSIVGTSGTYNEQFF TGTGCCAGTAGTATAGTGGGGACTAGCGGGACCTACAATGAGCAGTTCTTC
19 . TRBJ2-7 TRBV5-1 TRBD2 CASSPGTSGSAPHSYEQYF TGCGCCAGCAGCCCCGGGACTAGCGGGAGCGCCCCTCATTCCTACGAGCAGTACTTC
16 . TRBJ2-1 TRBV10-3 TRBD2 CAISGAVGGRADEQFF TGTGCCATCAGTGGCGCTGTGGGCGGGAGGGCCGATGAGCAGTTCTTC
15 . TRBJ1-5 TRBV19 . CASSIGGGVNQPQHF TGTGCCAGTAGTATAGGCGGGGGGGTCAATCAGCCCCAGCATTTT
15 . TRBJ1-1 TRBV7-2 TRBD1 CASSLSTGVATEAFF TGTGCCAGCAGCTTATCGACAGGGGTCGCCACTGAAGCTTTCTTT
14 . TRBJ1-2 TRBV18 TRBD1 CASSPGTEFPGYTF TGTGCCAGCTCGCCCGGGACAGAATTCCCTGGCTACACCTTC
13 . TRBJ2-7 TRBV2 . CASKELPLYEQYF TGTGCCAGCAAAGAGCTTCCACTCTACGAGCAGTACTTC
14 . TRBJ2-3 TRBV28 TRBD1 CASSSTGTTDTQYF TGTGCCAGCAGTTCGACAGGGACCACAGATACGCAGTATTTT
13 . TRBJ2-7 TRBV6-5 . CASSYRSSYEQYF TGTGCCAGCAGTTACAGGAGCTCCTACGAGCAGTACTTC
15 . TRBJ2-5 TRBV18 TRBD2 CASSPTTGGAETQYF TGTGCCAGCTCACCTACTACCGGGGGGGCAGAGACCCAGTACTTC
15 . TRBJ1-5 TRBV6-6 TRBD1 CASSPTGRSNQPQHF TGTGCCAGCAGCCCGACAGGGCGGTCAAATCAGCCCCAGCATTTT
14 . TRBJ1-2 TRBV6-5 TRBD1 CASRGTARNYGYTF TGTGCCAGCAGAGGGACAGCCCGTAACTATGGCTACACCTTC
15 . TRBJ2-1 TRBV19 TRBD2 CATSTSGGTYNEQFF TGTGCCACCTCGACTAGCGGGGGGACCTACAATGAGCAGTTCTTC
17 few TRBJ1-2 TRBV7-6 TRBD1 CASSPKPRDSKNYGYTF TGTGCCAGCAGCCCAAAACCCCGGGACAGTAAAAACTATGGCTACACCTTC
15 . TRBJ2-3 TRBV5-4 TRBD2 CASSLKPSGIDTQYF TGTGCCAGCAGCTTGAAGCCTAGCGGGATAGATACGCAGTATTTT
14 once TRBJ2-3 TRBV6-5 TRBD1 CASSDRGSTDTQYF TGTGCCAGCAGTGACAGGGGGAGCACAGATACGCAGTATTTT